The rows below give T cell receptor beta chains drawn from one sample of a study of T-cell reconstitution after alpha-beta-depleted transplantation in children. MiXCR was run by TCRdb on the PCR reads, yielding one entry per CDR3 protein. The table includes roughly 400,000 distinct CDR3 sequences, 43% detected once. Sequencing was performed on PBMCs, taken before TCRalphabeta/CD19-depleted stem cell transplant. The receptors were sampled from a girl between 2 and 10 years old with aplastic anemia, due to receive a stem cell transplant. CDR3s include the opening cysteine and the closing phenylalanine or tryptophan. A D gene is named only where the DNA matches it firmly. Clone sizes are given selectively: once, few, many, or a class where the clone is expanded.

>12|TRBJ2-5|many|TRBV29-1|-
CSATEQEETQYF
TGCAGCGCCACGGAGCAGGAAGAGACCCAGTACTTC
>11|TRBJ2-7|-|TRBV7-9|-
CASSTTGGKYF
TGTGCCAGCAGCACCACCGGGGGAAAGTACTTC
>14|TRBJ2-7|many|TRBV5-1|-
CASSPLTPAYEQYF
TGCGCCAGCAGCCCTCTTACCCCAGCCTACGAGCAGTACTTC
>17|TRBJ2-4|many|TRBV12-3/TRBV12-4|TRBD1
CASRISGTALAKNIQYF
TGTGCCAGCAGAATATCCGGGACAGCTCTAGCCAAAAACATTCAGTACTTC
>14|TRBJ2-3|-|TRBV30|-
CAWSANLGADTQYF
TGTGCCTGGAGTGCCAATCTGGGGGCAGATACGCAGTATTTT
>14|TRBJ2-6|-|TRBV19|-
CASSIGDGANVLTF
TGTGCCAGTAGTATAGGGGATGGGGCCAACGTCCTGACTTTC
>18|TRBJ2-5|-|TRBV15|TRBD2
CATSRDHSGLAGVETQYF
TGTGCCACCAGCAGAGATCATTCGGGACTAGCGGGAGTGGAGACCCAGTACTTC
>15|TRBJ2-3|-|TRBV27|-
CASRPLGYGTDTQYF
TGTGCCAGCAGGCCCCTAGGTTATGGCACAGATACGCAGTATTTT
>15|TRBJ2-3|-|TRBV15|TRBD1
CATSSPGQGSGTQYF
TGTGCCACCAGCAGTCCGGGACAGGGTAGTGGTACGCAGTATTTT
>11|TRBJ1-2|-|TRBV29-1|-
CSVARERGYTF
TGCAGCGTTGCTAGGGAGAGGGGCTACACCTTC
>15|TRBJ1-2|-|TRBV4-1|-
CASSQTPDNKYGYTF
TGCGCCAGCAGCCAAACTCCGGACAATAAGTACGGCTACACCTTC
>13|TRBJ2-7|-|TRBV20-1|-
CSARERGLYEQYF
TGCAGTGCTAGGGAAAGGGGCCTTTACGAGCAGTACTTC
>16|TRBJ2-5|-|TRBV4-1|TRBD2
CASSQVGGGESETQYF
TGCGCCAGCAGCCAAGTTGGTGGGGGGGAATCTGAGACCCAGTACTTC
>12|TRBJ2-7|few|TRBV7-6|TRBD1
CASSSTGDEQYF
TGTGCCAGCAGCTCCACAGGGGACGAGCAGTACTTC
>14|TRBJ2-7|-|TRBV7-8|-
CASSLYLGKNEQYF
TGTGCCAGCAGCTTATATCTGGGAAAGAACGAGCAGTACTTC
>14|TRBJ1-6|many|TRBV5-1|-
CATSEGHHNSPLHF
TGCGCCACTTCAGAGGGACACCATAATTCACCCCTCCACTTT
>13|TRBJ1-5|-|TRBV20-1|-
CSAETGDNQPQHF
TGCAGTGCTGAGACGGGGGACAATCAGCCCCAGCATTTT
>12|TRBJ2-5|-|TRBV28|-
CASSDIIETQYF
TGTGCCAGCAGCGATATAATTGAGACCCAGTACTTC
>9|TRBJ2-7|few|TRBV24-1|-
CATDGEQYF
TGTGCCACGGACGGCGAGCAGTACTTC
>17|TRBJ2-1|-|TRBV6-5|-
CASSYLLTAASYNEQFF
TGTGCCAGCAGTTACTTGTTGACAGCGGCCTCCTACAATGAGCAGTTCTTC
>13|TRBJ2-1|-|TRBV5-6|-
CASSFGRNNEQFF
TGTGCCAGCAGCTTCGGACGGAACAATGAGCAGTTCTTC
>14|TRBJ1-5|few|TRBV18|TRBD1
CASSPLSGQEPQHF
TGTGCCAGCTCACCACTGTCAGGACAGGAGCCCCAGCATTTT
>18|TRBJ2-4|-|TRBV10-3|-
CAISESSGHKRAKNIQYF
TGTGCCATCAGTGAGTCGAGTGGACATAAAAGGGCGAAAAACATTCAGTACTTC
>14|TRBJ1-2|few|TRBV5-6|-
CASRPTGWGYGYTF
TGTGCCAGCAGGCCCACAGGGTGGGGCTATGGCTACACCTTC
>17|TRBJ1-4|-|TRBV6-5|-
CASSYSQDYSTNEKLFF
TGTGCCAGCAGTTACTCCCAGGACTATTCGACTAATGAAAAACTGTTTTTT
>14|TRBJ2-5|-|TRBV28|TRBD1
CASSSGQGSVTQYF
TGTGCCAGCAGTTCAGGACAGGGCTCTGTGACCCAGTACTTC
>15|TRBJ2-7|-|TRBV7-8|TRBD2
CASSLGVSGGPKQYF
TGTGCCAGCAGCTTAGGTGTTAGCGGGGGTCCCAAGCAGTACTTC
>13|TRBJ2-7|-|TRBV25-1|-
CASSVGAAYEQHF
TGTGCCAGCAGTGTGGGGGCTGCCTACGAGCAGCACTTC
>14|TRBJ2-5|-|TRBV9|-
CSSSVIGGLETQYF
TGTTCCAGCAGCGTGATCGGGGGGCTCGAGACCCAGTACTTC
>14|TRBJ1-1|-|TRBV20-1|-
CSARTGATNTEAFF
TGCAGTGCTAGAACGGGGGCAACGAACACTGAAGCTTTCTTT
>14|TRBJ1-5|-|TRBV27|TRBD1
CASSLYRGNQPQHF
TGTGCCAGCAGTCTTTACAGGGGGAATCAGCCCCAGCATTTT
>17|TRBJ1-2|-|TRBV4-2|TRBD1
CASSPRPMTGIKESYTF
TGTGCCAGCAGCCCCCGACCGATGACAGGGATCAAAGAAAGCTACACCTTC
>15|TRBJ2-1|many|TRBV7-2|TRBD2
CASSSTSGRKNEQFF
TGTGCCAGCAGCTCCACTAGCGGGAGGAAAAATGAGCAGTTCTTC
>12|TRBJ2-2|few|TRBV10-2|-
CASRLLGGELFF
TGCGCCAGCAGGCTACTCGGCGGGGAGCTGTTTTTT
>16|TRBJ2-7|many|TRBV12-3/TRBV12-4|TRBD2
CASSLEESGGVYEQYF
TGTGCCAGCAGTTTAGAGGAGAGCGGGGGTGTTTACGAGCAGTACTTC
>15|TRBJ2-5|-|TRBV27|TRBD2
CASSLSSGSGETQYF
TGTGCCAGCAGTTTGAGTAGCGGGAGTGGGGAGACCCAGTACTTC
>15|TRBJ2-3|-|TRBV7-6|-
CASSSGPVGTDTQYF
TGTGCCAGCAGCTCCGGACCGGTGGGCACAGATACGCAGTATTTT
>16|TRBJ2-7|many|TRBV4-1|-
CASSQDESGDHYEQYF
TGCGCCAGCAGCCAAGATGAGTCGGGGGATCACTACGAGCAGTACTTC
>14|TRBJ1-5|many|TRBV27|-
CASSLSGSGQPQHF
TGTGCCAGCAGTTTATCGGGGTCGGGTCAGCCCCAGCATTTT
>11|TRBJ1-2|many|TRBV29-1|-
CSVEVGYGYTF
TGCAGCGTTGAGGTGGGATATGGCTACACCTTC
>15|TRBJ2-3|few|TRBV20-1|TRBD1
CSASPRTGGPDTQYF
TGCAGTGCCAGCCCCCGGACAGGGGGTCCAGATACGCAGTATTTT
>15|TRBJ2-3|-|TRBV5-5|-
CASSLGLWDTDTQYF
TGTGCCAGCAGCTTGGGCTTGTGGGACACAGATACGCAGTATTTT
>13|TRBJ1-1|few|TRBV20-1|-
CSAPTGKNTEAFF
TGCAGTGCCCCGACGGGCAAGAACACTGAAGCTTTCTTT
>16|TRBJ1-6|many|TRBV19|-
CASSPSWGSLNSPLHF
TGTGCCAGTAGTCCCTCTTGGGGGAGTTTGAATTCACCCCTCCACTTT
>14|TRBJ1-1|-|TRBV29-1|-
CSVELRGWDTEAFF
TGCAGCGTTGAGTTGCGGGGCTGGGACACTGAAGCTTTCTTT
>15|TRBJ2-3|once|TRBV7-9|-
CASSQFGVATDTQYF
TGTGCCAGCAGCCAGTTCGGGGTAGCGACAGATACGCAGTATTTT